The clone carrying this T cell receptor beta chain was counted a single time. This specimen belongs to a study of blood T cell repertoires in COVID-19. Donors were grouped by their self-reported clinical history. The ends were cut back, 3 bases at V and 0 bases at J, with 12 bases in the middle. The CDR3 covers 14 residues. Looked up from germline, CDR1 is DFQATT and CDR2 is SNEGSKA (reference sequence). Clones were sequenced by immunoSEQ multiplex PCR, and TCRdb holds only the in-frame ones, with some missing. This table holds approximately 250,000 clones, 85% to 95% found once. Sequenced input: PBMCs or T cells enriched from blood (not recorded which). The origin of this receptor is a man between 40 and 49 years old who had been exposed to COVID-19. V usage is TRBV20-1 and J usage is TRBJ2-7, with a possible D match to TRBD2 (6 bases). The CDR3 bases are TGCAGTGCTAGTACGTTGCGGGACTCCTACGAGCAGTACTTC. This gives the protein CSASTLRDSYEQYF.